This record concerns one TCR beta chain sequence. The length of the CDR3 is 16 residues. The V gene end was trimmed by 0 bases and the J gene end by 1 base; junction bases not matched to a gene: 4. CDR1 is SGDLS and CDR2 is YYNGEE in the germline V gene. This sample stems from a study of blood T cell repertoires in COVID-19. Across the whole study: Samples representing acute and convalescent COVID-19 were sourced from the United States, Italy and Spain.

The protocol was immunoSEQ multiplex PCR, while the TCRdb copy is restricted to in-frame clones and leaves out a portion. There are around 160,000 clones in the sample; roughly four fifths occur only once, and 12% to 15% lies in the top ten. The genes are TRBV9 and TRBJ1-1; 9 bases are a match to TRBD1. The clonotype originates from a human donor with acute or convalescent COVID-19. The donor label of this sample is uncertain. Sequenced input: peripheral blood. CDR3 protein: CASSVDDRGWNTEAFF. The CDR3 DNA is TGTGCCAGCAGCGTAGACGACAGGGGGTGGAACACTGAAGCTTTCTTT.